This TCR beta chain was sequenced during a study of T-cell memory formation after mild COVID-19. Study-wide context: Among the donors, TCR clusters were largely specific to each donor.

A single record per CDR3 protein comes from TCRdb applying MiXCR to the 5' RACE reads. The table lists 400,000 to 500,000 distinct CDR3 sequences, roughly 20% of them singletons, with roughly 8.4% in the top ten. This CDR3 is 15 amino acids long. In germline, CDR1 is LGHDT, CDR2 YNNKEL (reference sequence). The V gene lost 1 base and the J gene lost 9 bases, with 16 bases spanning the gap. The V gene is TRBV3-1, the J gene TRBJ2-1; possible D gene TRBD1, 5 bases. The source material was PBMCs or a T cell subset sorted from them (not recorded which). The TCR was taken from an adult woman who had mild COVID-19 (a few samples of this study predate the infection). Cell type and time point are not known. The CDR3 region is CASSQGAGPQGEQFF. DNA for the CDR3: TGTGCCAGCAGCCAAGGTGCAGGGCCCCAGGGTGAGCAGTTCTTC.